This T cell receptor beta chain is from a study of response to subunit inactivated influenza vaccine. The CDR3 runs to 16 residues. Germline V CDR1 and CDR2: MNHEY, SVGAGI. Trimming stripped 0 bases from V and 4 bases from J, with 13 bases between. Whole-study results and caveats: Each seasonal influenza vaccination recruits few new T cells, the authors suggested.

TCRdb ran MiXCR on the RT-PCR reads and lists one entry per CDR3 protein. The sample contains about 830,000 distinct CDR3 sequences, about 18% of which appear only once. A word on this clonotype: Its antigen remains unidentified.

This clonotype was obtained from a man in his fifties or sixties who received an inactivated influenza vaccine. The chain employs TRBV6-5 and TRBJ2-1; maybe TRBD2 (5 bases). The material was PBMCs from blood, obtained around 5 days after vaccination. In nucleotides, the CDR3 is TGTGCCAGCAGTTACTCCCGCAGGACGGGATACAATGAGCAGTTCTTC. This sequence encodes CASSYSRRTGYNEQFF.